The 21 T cell receptor beta chains below all came from one sample that was sequenced in a study of blood T cell repertoires in COVID-19. Using immunoSEQ multiplex PCR, the repertoire was profiled, and TCRdb retains in-frame clones only, with some absent. The sample yields 150,000 to 200,000 clones, over 85% seen once. Source material: peripheral blood. These receptors all come from a woman aged 45-60 years with acute or convalescent COVID-19.

This chain links TRBV28 with TRBJ1-5, with a tentative D call TRBD1 (5 bases). This CDR3 region has 15 residues. V was cut by 4 bases and J by 8 bases, with 18 bases left in between. Germline-derived CDR1 and CDR2 are MDHEN and SYDVKM. The CDR3 DNA is TGTGCCAGCAGTTCGGGACGGCGGGCGGGGGAGCCCCAGCATTTT. Translating it yields CASSSGRRAGEPQHF.

This clone was recorded only once. The chain combines TRBV6-2 or TRBV6-3 with TRBJ2-7; D unclear. This CDR3 has 14 residues. The germline CDR1 and CDR2 sequences are MNHEY and SVGEGT. The V end was cut by 2 bases, the J end by 2 bases, with 10 bases between. The CDR3 is CASSYMPGPYEQYF. The CDR3 nucleotides read TGTGCCAGCAGTTACATGCCGGGTCCCTACGAGCAGTACTTC.

The CDR3: CASSPGQTINTEAFF. The DNA for the CDR3 is TGTGCCAGCAGCCCCGGACAGACTATAAACACTGAAGCTTTCTTT. The chain recombines TRBV7-2 with TRBJ1-1, with D possibly TRBD1 on 6 matching bases. CDR1 is SGHTA, CDR2 FQGNSA, per germline. The CDR3 is 15 amino acids. The V end lost 5 bases, the J end lost 2 bases, and 15 bases lay between the germline ends.

As DNA, the CDR3 is TGTGCCAGCAGCTTCGACAGGGGGACAGATACGCAGTATTTT. It yields the protein CASSFDRGTDTQYF. The gene calls are TRBV11-2 and TRBJ2-3, with 9 bases aligning to TRBD1. This CDR3 comprises 14 residues. V gave up 3 bases and J gave up 3 bases; unmatched junction bases: 1. CDR1 is SGHAT and CDR2 is FQNNGV in the germline V gene.

The count of this clone is one. The chain combines TRBV5-4 with TRBJ1-3; D perhaps matches TRBD1 (5 bases). The germline CDR1 and CDR2 sequences are SGHNT and YYREEE (reference sequence). V was pared by 4 bases and J by 0 bases, with 17 bases between. The length of the CDR3 is 17 residues. CDR3 amino acids: CASSLGLSGFSGNTIYF. Written as DNA, the CDR3 is TGTGCCAGCAGCCTAGGGTTATCAGGGTTCTCTGGAAACACCATATATTTT.

The chain links TRBV19 to TRBJ2-1; 7 bases align to TRBD2. CDR1 LNHDA and CDR2 SQIVND come from the germline V gene (reference sequence). The CDR3 loop spans 12 amino acids. V dropped 6 bases and J dropped 7; count of bases not matched to a gene: 3. As DNA, the CDR3 is TGTGCCAGTAGATGGGGGGGGAATGAGCAGTTCTTC. Protein product: CASRWGGNEQFF.

This sequence joins TRBV27 and TRBJ1-5, with 7 bases fitting TRBD1. Looked up from germline, CDR1 is MNHEY and CDR2 is SMNVEV (reference sequence). The CDR3 has 14 amino acids. Trimming cost V 4 bases and J 3 bases; bases outside gene matches: 3. The CDR3 coding sequence is TGTGCCAGCAGTTCAGACAGGGTCAATCAGCCCCAGCATTTT. Protein: CASSSDRVNQPQHF.

The V gene is TRBV10-3, the J gene TRBJ1-6; no reliable D call. Germline V gene lookup returns CDR1 ENHRY and CDR2 SYGVKD. The CDR3 is made up of 16 amino acids. Trimming took 10 bases from V and 7 from J, leaving 23 bases between them. The CDR3: CASEMGTGAGNSPLHF. The DNA of the CDR3 is TGTGCCAGCGAAATGGGAACGGGTGCGGGGAATTCACCCCTCCACTTT.

This chain joins TRBV3-1 (or the pseudogene TRBV3-2) and TRBJ2-3; 12 bases are a match to TRBD2. V lost 0 bases and J lost 2; bases outside the gene matches: 3. Germline values: CDR1 LGHDT, CDR2 YNNKEL (reference sequence). The CDR3 is 17 amino acids. The CDR3 here is CASSQERLAGDTDTQYF. The CDR3 DNA reads as TGTGCCAGCAGCCAAGAAAGACTAGCGGGGGACACAGATACGCAGTATTTT.

On this clone itself: The identical CDR3 is also encoded by other nucleotide sequences in the sample. The chain couples TRBV7-2 to TRBJ2-1, with a possible D match to TRBD2 (5 bases). Looked up from germline, CDR1 is SGHTA and CDR2 is FQGNSA. The CDR3 spans 14 residues. Trimming took off 2 bases at V and 7 bases at J, with 12 bases between the two ends. CDR3 DNA: TGTGCCAGCAGCTTACGGGGATTGAGGAATGAGCAGTTCTTC. Translated: CASSLRGLRNEQFF.

The chain carries TRBV7-8 and TRBJ1-4; a weak D match, TRBD1 (6 bases). V was clipped by 6 bases and J by 3 bases, with 14 bases between them. Germline CDR1 reads SGHVS; CDR2 reads FQNEAQ. The CDR3 contains 15 residues. For the CDR3, the DNA is TGTGCCAGCAGTCTCCTCAGGGGTCCTAATGAAAAACTGTTTTTT. It specifies CASSLLRGPNEKLFF. Looking up the rest from reference TRBV7-8 and TRBJ1-4 gives the full variable domain: GAGVSQSPRYKVAKRGQDVALRCDPISGHVSLFWYQQALGQGPEFLTYFQNEAQLDKSGLPSDRFFAERPEGSVSTLKIQRTQQEDSAVYLCASSLLRGPNEKLFFGSGTQLSVL.

The V call is TRBV28, the J call TRBJ1-1; D gene ambiguous. This CDR3 is 15 amino acids long. Germline CDR1 and CDR2: MDHEN and SYDVKM. Trimming took 6 bases from V and 11 from J, leaving 25 bases between them. Written as DNA, the CDR3 is TGTGCCAGCAGCTTAACAGAAAAGGTGTCCAATGCGGCTTTCTTT. Its protein product is CASSLTEKVSNAAFF.

The chain recombines TRBV10-3 with TRBJ1-2; tentatively, D is TRBD1 (5 bases). The CDR3 runs to 14 residues. Germline V CDR1 and CDR2: ENHRY, SYGVKD. V lost 10 bases to trimming and J lost 4 bases, with 19 bases between them. In nucleotides, the CDR3 is TGTGCCAGCGACGAGGGACTGGTGGGCTATGGCTACACCTTC. As protein: CASDEGLVGYGYTF.

The V call is TRBV7-2, the J call TRBJ2-3; 9 nucleotides line up with TRBD2. Germline-derived CDR1 and CDR2 are SGHTA and FQGNSA. V shed 6 bases, J shed 3 bases, and the junction held 19 bases outside the gene matches. CDR3 size: 19 residues. The CDR3 coding sequence is TGTGCCAGCAGAACCAGATCGAAATCGGCGGGGGGGGCGACAGATACGCAGTATTTT. Its translation: CASRTRSKSAGGATDTQYF.

The rearrangement uses TRBV24-1 and TRBJ2-3, with TRBD1 identical over 7 bases. The CDR3 is made up of 15 amino acids. Losses at the gene ends were 7 bases for V and 0 bases for J; bases not matched to a gene: 6. Germline CDR1 reads KGHDR; CDR2 reads SFDVKD. CDR3: CATRATGPSTDTQYF. The CDR3 region has the DNA TGTGCCACCAGGGCGACAGGGCCTAGCACAGATACGCAGTATTTT.

This clone was recorded only once. The J gene is TRBJ2-7, the V gene TRBV19; 9 bases are shared with TRBD1. CDR1 LNHDA and CDR2 SQIVND come from the germline V gene (reference sequence). CDR3 length equals 15 residues. J was trimmed by 4 bases and V by 1 base; bases with no gene match: 5. In nucleotides, the CDR3 is TGTGCCAGTAGTATAGTTGGGGACAGGGCTTACGAGCAGTACTTC. Amino acid sequence: CASSIVGDRAYEQYF.

The V gene is TRBV9, the J gene TRBJ1-1; 10 bases are shared with TRBD1. CDR3 size: 18 residues. J was trimmed by 4 bases and V by 3 bases; bases with no gene match: 15. Germline loops: CDR1 SGDLS, CDR2 YYNGEE. CDR3 in amino acids: CASSAPGTGAGVGTEAFF. The CDR3 DNA is TGTGCCAGCAGCGCTCCCGGGACAGGGGCCGGGGTAGGCACTGAAGCTTTCTTT. The variable domain in full, with the rest retrieved from reference TRBV9 and TRBJ1-1, is DSGVTQTPKHLITATGQRVTLRCSPRSGDLSVYWYQQSLDQGLQFLIQYYNGEERAKGNILERFSAQQFPDLHSELNLSSLELGDSALYFCASSAPGTGAGVGTEAFFGQGTRLTVV.

The V gene is TRBV7-9, the J gene TRBJ2-7; D gene uncertain. Germline assignment: CDR1 SEHNR and CDR2 FQNEAQ (reference sequence). V was shortened by 4 bases and J by 7 bases, with 11 bases between the two germline ends. The CDR3 is 12 amino acids. The CDR3 DNA reads as TGTGCCAGCAGCTCCGCGTCTGAAGAGCAGTACTTC. Its protein is CASSSASEEQYF. The full variable domain, rest sourced from reference TRBV7-9 and TRBJ2-7, is DTGVSQNPRHKITKRGQNVTFRCDPISEHNRLYWYRQTLGQGPEFLTYFQNEAQLEKSRLLSDRFSAERPKGSFSTLEIQRTEQGDSAMYLCASSSASEEQYFGPGTRLTVT.

In DNA form, the CDR3 reads TGCAGTGCTATGGCAGAAAAAGCTTTCTTT. This sequence encodes CSAMAEKAFF. V and J are TRBV20-1 and TRBJ1-1; no clear D gene. V lost 4 bases, J lost 9 bases, and 9 bases lay in between. From germline, CDR1 is DFQATT and CDR2 SNEGSKA (reference sequence). CDR3 length equals 10 residues.

V usage is TRBV7-2 and J usage is TRBJ2-2; 7 bases fit TRBD2. The CDR3 has 15 amino acids. V lost 6 bases to trimming and J lost 0 bases; unmatched junction nucleotides: 4. The germline V gene encodes CDR1 SGHTA and CDR2 FQGNSA. CDR3 sequence (DNA): TGTGCCAGCAGGGTAGGGACTACGAACACCGGGGAGCTGTTTTTT. As protein: CASRVGTTNTGELFF.

V and J are TRBV5-6 and TRBJ1-2, with D possibly TRBD1 on 5 matching bases. This CDR3 is built from 14 residues. Per the germline V gene, CDR1 is SGHDT and CDR2 is YYEEEE. The V and J ends lost 4 bases and 9 bases respectively, with 19 bases between them. This CDR3 is CASSVSGARGSYTF. For the CDR3, the DNA is TGTGCCAGCAGCGTCAGTGGGGCCCGGGGGAGCTACACCTTC.